This T cell receptor beta chain was sequenced for a study of CD8+ T cells in alopecia areata. Per the germline V gene, CDR1 is SNHLY and CDR2 is FYNNEI. This CDR3 is built from 12 residues. Trimming removed 4 bases from V and 4 bases from J, with 7 bases in between. The treatment here: oral pan-JAK inhibitor, 5-10 mg twice daily. Investigators sorted PBMCs to obtain both CD4+ and CD8+ T cells. Extracted from the samples, RNA was reverse transcribed into cDNA to serve as the sequencing template. Sequencing used immunoSEQ multiplex PCR; TCRdb keeps in-frame clones, though not all of them. The sample consists of hundreds of thousands of clones, more than 55% of them appearing once.

The material was CD4+ T cells sorted from blood, obtained at roughly week 45, from a patient treated with tofacitinib. The source is a human donor with alopecia areata. The chain uses TRBV2 and TRBJ1-2; no definite D call. CDR3 bases: TGTGCCAGCAGTGTAGAGGCCTATGGCTACACCTTC. Protein sequence: CASSVEAYGYTF.